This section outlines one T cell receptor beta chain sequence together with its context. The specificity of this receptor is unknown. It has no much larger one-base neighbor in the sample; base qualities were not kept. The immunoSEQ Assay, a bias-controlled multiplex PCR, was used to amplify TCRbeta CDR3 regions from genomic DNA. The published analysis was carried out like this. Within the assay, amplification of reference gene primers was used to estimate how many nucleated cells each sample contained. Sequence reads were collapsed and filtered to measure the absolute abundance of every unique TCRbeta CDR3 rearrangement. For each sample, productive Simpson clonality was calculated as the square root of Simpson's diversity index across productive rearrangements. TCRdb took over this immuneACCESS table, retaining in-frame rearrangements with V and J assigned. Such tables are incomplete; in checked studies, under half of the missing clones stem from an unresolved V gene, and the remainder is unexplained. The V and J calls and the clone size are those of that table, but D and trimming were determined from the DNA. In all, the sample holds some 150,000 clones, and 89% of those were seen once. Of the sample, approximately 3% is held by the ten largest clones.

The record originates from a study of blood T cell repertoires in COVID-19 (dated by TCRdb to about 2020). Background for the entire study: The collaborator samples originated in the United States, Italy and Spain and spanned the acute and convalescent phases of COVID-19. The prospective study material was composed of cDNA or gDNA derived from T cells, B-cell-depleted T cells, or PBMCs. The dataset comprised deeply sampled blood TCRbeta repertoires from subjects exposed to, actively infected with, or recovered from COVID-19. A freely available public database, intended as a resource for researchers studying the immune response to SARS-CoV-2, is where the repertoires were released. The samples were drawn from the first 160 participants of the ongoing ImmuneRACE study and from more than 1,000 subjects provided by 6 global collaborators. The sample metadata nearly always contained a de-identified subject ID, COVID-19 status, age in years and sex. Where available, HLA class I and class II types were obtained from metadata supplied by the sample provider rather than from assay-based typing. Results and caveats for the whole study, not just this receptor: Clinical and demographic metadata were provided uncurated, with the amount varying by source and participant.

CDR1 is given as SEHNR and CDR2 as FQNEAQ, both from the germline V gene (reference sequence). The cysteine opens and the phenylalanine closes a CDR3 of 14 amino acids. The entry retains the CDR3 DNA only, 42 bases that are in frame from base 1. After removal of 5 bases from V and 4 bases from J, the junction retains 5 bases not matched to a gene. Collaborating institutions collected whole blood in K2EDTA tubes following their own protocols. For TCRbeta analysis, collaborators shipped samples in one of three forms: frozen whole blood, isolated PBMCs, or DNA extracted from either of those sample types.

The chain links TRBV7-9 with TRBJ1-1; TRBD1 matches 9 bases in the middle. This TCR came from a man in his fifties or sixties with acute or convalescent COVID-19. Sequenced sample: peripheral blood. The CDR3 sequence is CASSNTGGFTEAFF. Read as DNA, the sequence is TGTGCCAGCAGCAATACAGGGGGCTTCACTGAAGCTTTCTTT. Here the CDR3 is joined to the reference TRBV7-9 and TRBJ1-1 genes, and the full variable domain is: DTGVSQNPRHKITKRGQNVTFRCDPISEHNRLYWYRQTLGQGPEFLTYFQNEAQLEKSRLLSDRFSAERPKGSFSTLEIQRTEQGDSAMYLCASSNTGGFTEAFFGQGTRLTVV.